Included here is one T cell receptor (beta chain) sequence, with context. Method: immunoSEQ multiplex PCR; TCRdb's copy keeps in-frame clones and lacks some. The sample carries approximately 170,000 clones, 91% recorded once. The source of the sample is a study of control samples from healthy donors and cancer patients. The germline V and J ends were trimmed by 2 bases and 0 bases, with 8 bases remaining between them. From germline, CDR1 is MNHEY and CDR2 SVGEGT. This CDR3 contains 14 residues. The sample was blood. This chain connects TRBV6-2 or TRBV6-3 to TRBJ2-7; D gene uncertain. The TCR originated in a young woman in good health. The CDR3 is CASSYGQNSYEQYF. The CDR3 DNA reads TGTGCCAGCAGTTACGGGCAGAACTCCTACGAGCAGTACTTC.